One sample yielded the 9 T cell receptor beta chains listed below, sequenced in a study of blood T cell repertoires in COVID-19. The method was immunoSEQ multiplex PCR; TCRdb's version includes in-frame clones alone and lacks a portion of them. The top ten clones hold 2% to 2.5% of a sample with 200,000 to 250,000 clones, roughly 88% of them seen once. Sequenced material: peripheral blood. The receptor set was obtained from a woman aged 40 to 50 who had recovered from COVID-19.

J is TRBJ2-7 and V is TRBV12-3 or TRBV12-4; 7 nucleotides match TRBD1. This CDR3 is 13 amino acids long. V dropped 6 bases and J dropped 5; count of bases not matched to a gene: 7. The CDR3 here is CASRETGRDEQYF. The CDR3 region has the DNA TGTGCCAGCAGAGAGACAGGGCGTGACGAGCAGTACTTC.

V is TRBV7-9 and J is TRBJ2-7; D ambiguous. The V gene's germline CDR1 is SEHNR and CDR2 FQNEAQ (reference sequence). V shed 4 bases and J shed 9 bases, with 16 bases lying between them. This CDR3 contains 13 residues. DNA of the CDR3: TGTGCCAGCAGCTCCCCAAGACTGACGGGGCAGTACTTC. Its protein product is CASSSPRLTGQYF.

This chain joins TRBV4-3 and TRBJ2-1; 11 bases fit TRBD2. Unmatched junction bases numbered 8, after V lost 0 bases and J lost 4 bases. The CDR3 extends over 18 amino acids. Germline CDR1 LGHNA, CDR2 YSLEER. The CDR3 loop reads CASSQELAGGPLYNEQFF. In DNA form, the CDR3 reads TGCGCCAGCAGCCAAGAGTTAGCGGGGGGGCCTCTATACAATGAGCAGTTCTTC.

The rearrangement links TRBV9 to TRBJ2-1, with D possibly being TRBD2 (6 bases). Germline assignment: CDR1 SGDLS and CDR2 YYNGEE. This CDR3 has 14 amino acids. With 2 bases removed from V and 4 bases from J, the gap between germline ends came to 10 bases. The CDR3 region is CASSVSAGYNEQFF. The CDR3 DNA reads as TGTGCCAGCAGCGTGAGCGCGGGATACAATGAGCAGTTCTTC. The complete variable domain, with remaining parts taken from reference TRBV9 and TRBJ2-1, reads DSGVTQTPKHLITATGQRVTLRCSPRSGDLSVYWYQQSLDQGLQFLIQYYNGEERAKGNILERFSAQQFPDLHSELNLSSLELGDSALYFCASSVSAGYNEQFFGPGTRLTVL.

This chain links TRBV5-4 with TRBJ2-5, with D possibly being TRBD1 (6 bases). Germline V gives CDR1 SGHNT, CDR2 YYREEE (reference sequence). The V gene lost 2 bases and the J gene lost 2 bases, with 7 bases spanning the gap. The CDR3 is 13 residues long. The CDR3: CASSFGQQETQYF. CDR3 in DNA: TGTGCCAGCAGCTTCGGACAGCAAGAGACCCAGTACTTC.

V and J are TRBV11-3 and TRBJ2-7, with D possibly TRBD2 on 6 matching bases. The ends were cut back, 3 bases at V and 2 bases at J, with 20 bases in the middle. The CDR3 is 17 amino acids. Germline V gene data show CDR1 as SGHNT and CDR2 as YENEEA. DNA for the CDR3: TGTGCCAGCAGCTTTGGGGGACCCGGGACTGGAACCTACGAGCAGTACTTC. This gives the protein CASSFGGPGTGTYEQYF.

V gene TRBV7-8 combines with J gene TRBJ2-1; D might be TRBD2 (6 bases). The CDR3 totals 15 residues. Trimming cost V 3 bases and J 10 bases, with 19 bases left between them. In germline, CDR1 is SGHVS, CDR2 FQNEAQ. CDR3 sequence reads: CASSFRGLNRMEQFF. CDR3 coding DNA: TGTGCCAGCAGCTTTCGGGGGTTAAACAGGATGGAGCAGTTCTTC.

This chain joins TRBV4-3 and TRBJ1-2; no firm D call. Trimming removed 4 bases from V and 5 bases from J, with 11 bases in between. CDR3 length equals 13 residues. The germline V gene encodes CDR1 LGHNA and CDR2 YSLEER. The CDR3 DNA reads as TGCGCCAGCAGCCTAAGGACTGATTATGGCTACACCTTC. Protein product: CASSLRTDYGYTF.

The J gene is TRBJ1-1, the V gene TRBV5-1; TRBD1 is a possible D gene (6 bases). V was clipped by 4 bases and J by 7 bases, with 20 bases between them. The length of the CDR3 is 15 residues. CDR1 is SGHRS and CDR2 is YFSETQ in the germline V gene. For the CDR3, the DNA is TGCGCCAGCAGCCCGCGACAGGATGCCAGGGGTGAAGCTTTCTTT. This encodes CASSPRQDARGEAFF.